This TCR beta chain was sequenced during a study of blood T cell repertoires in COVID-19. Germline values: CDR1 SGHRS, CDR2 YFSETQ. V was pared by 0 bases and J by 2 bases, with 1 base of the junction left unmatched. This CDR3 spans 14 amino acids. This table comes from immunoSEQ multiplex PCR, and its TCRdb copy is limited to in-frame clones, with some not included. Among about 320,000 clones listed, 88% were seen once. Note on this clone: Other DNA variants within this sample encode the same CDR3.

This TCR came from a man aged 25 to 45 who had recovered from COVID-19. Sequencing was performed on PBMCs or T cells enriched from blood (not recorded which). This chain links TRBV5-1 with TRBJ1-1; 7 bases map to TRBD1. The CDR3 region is CASSLDRGNTEAFF. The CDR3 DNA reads TGCGCCAGCAGCTTGGACAGGGGCAACACTGAAGCTTTCTTT. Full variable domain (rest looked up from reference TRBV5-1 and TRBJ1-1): KAGVTQTPRYLIKTRGQQVTLSCSPISGHRSVSWYQQTPGQGLQFLFEYFSETQRNKGNFPGRFSGRQFSNSRSEMNVSTLELGDSALYLCASSLDRGNTEAFFGQGTRLTVV.